This TCR beta chain was retrieved from a study of blood T cell repertoires in COVID-19. Assay: immunoSEQ multiplex PCR; the TCRdb copy retains only in-frame clones and omits some. This sample has hundreds of thousands of clones, with 87% found just once. A single count supports this clone. The receptor's source is a woman aged 30 to 39 who had recovered from COVID-19. The sequencing sample was made of PBMCs or T cells enriched from blood (not recorded which).

DNA of the CDR3: TGTGCCAGCAGCTTAGATCAAGGGGGTAGCGCAAGCTACAATGAGCAGTTCTTC. It translates to CASSLDQGGSASYNEQFF. This sequence joins TRBV11-3 and TRBJ2-1; D may be TRBD1 (6 bases). Germline V gives CDR1 SGHNT, CDR2 YENEEA. Trimming took 0 bases from V and 3 from J, leaving 18 bases between them. The CDR3 totals 18 residues. The variable domain in full, with the rest retrieved from reference TRBV11-3 and TRBJ2-1, is EAGVVQSPRYKIIEKKQPVAFWCNPISGHNTLYWYLQNLGQGPELLIRYENEEAVDDSQLPKDRFSAERLKGVDSTLKIQPAELGDSAVYLCASSLDQGGSASYNEQFFGPGTRLTVL.